These 6 T cell receptor beta chains share one sample of origin, sequenced in a study of Ad26.COV2.S vaccination and SARS-CoV-2 variants. Profiling relied on immunoSEQ multiplex PCR, and the TCRdb table lists in-frame clones only, not all of them. There are hundreds of thousands of clones in the sample; 89% occur only once, and 2% to 3% lies in the top ten. Treatment here: roughly 18 received Ad26.COV2.S at low or high dose, single or two shots; 5 received placebo; per-sample allocation not given. Sampling was done on day 63 after the first vaccine or placebo injection. The sample was peripheral blood, taken in a trial of Ad26.COV2.S vaccine versus placebo. The origin of the receptors is a person aged 18 to 65 who received the Ad26.COV2.S COVID-19 vaccine or a placebo.

This clone was detected only once. The chain has TRBV18 and TRBJ1-1; D unresolved. Trimming took off 5 bases at V and 11 bases at J, with 24 bases between the two ends. Per the germline V gene, CDR1 is KGHSH and CDR2 is LQKENI. The CDR3 extends over 15 amino acids. This chain's CDR3 is CASSSPTGSLQRAFF. For the CDR3, the DNA is TGTGCCAGCTCATCGCCAACGGGGTCCCTCCAGAGGGCTTTCTTT.

This chain links TRBV7-9 with TRBJ1-1; D uncertain. Looked up from germline, CDR1 is SEHNR and CDR2 is FQNEAQ (reference sequence). Trimming took 4 bases from V and 1 from J, leaving 16 bases between them. The CDR3 is made up of 16 amino acids. Here the CDR3 reads CASSSPWGGRNTEAFF. The CDR3 bases are TGTGCCAGCAGCTCCCCCTGGGGAGGGAGGAACACTGAAGCTTTCTTT.

The gene calls are TRBV5-1 and TRBJ1-2; 7 positions match TRBD1. The CDR3 consists of 14 residues. Trimming at V came to 0 bases and at J to 7 bases, leaving 6 bases not matched to a gene. CDR1 and CDR2 (germline): SGHRS, YFSETQ. The CDR3 nucleotides are TGCGCCAGCAGCTTGGGGGACAGTACATTTGGCTACACCTTC. Translated: CASSLGDSTFGYTF.

J is TRBJ2-7 and V is TRBV5-4; tentative D call: TRBD1 (6 bases). CDR1 is SGHNT, CDR2 YYREEE, per germline (reference sequence). V dropped 4 bases and J dropped 2 bases, with 10 bases sitting between them. CDR3 size: 13 residues. The CDR3, as DNA: TGTGCCAGCAGCGCACAGGGAACCTACGAGCAGTACTTC. It is translated as CASSAQGTYEQYF.

The V and J genes are TRBV4-3 and TRBJ2-1, with D unresolved. V lost 1 base and J lost 1, with 14 bases in between. CDR1 is LGHNA, CDR2 YSLEER, per germline. The CDR3 length is 17 residues. The chain's CDR3 is CASSQVPSQGSYNEQFF. CDR3 nucleotide sequence: TGCGCCAGCAGCCAAGTACCCTCCCAAGGGTCCTACAATGAGCAGTTCTTC.

This chain links TRBV5-1 with TRBJ2-3; maybe TRBD1 (6 bases). In germline, CDR1 is SGHRS, CDR2 YFSETQ. The CDR3 spans 14 residues. Trimming stripped 5 bases from V and 6 bases from J, with 16 bases between. CDR3 sequence (DNA): TGCGCCAGCAGTTCCGGGACACTGAGCGATACGCAGTATTTT. It translates to CASSSGTLSDTQYF. The complete variable domain, with remaining parts taken from reference TRBV5-1 and TRBJ2-3, reads KAGVTQTPRYLIKTRGQQVTLSCSPISGHRSVSWYQQTPGQGLQFLFEYFSETQRNKGNFPGRFSGRQFSNSRSEMNVSTLELGDSALYLCASSSGTLSDTQYFGPGTRLTVL.